This is a list of T cell receptor beta chains from one sample in a study of T cells in Graves' hyperthyroidism and ophthalmopathy. TCRdb reprocessed the multiplex PCR reads via MiXCR and lists one record per CDR3 protein. The profile shows hundreds of thousands of distinct CDR3 sequences, more than 15% of them singletons. The sequencing sample was made of blood. The receptors derive from a woman between 40 and 50 years old with Graves' ophthalmopathy. The CDR3 runs from the conserved cysteine through the conserved F or W. A D gene is named only where the DNA matches it firmly. The size entry is marked missing in some rows and otherwise reads once, few, many or a size class.

v_call,j_call,d_call,clone_size,cdr3_nt,cdr3_aa
TRBV4-1,TRBJ2-1,TRBD2,.,TGCGCCAGCAGCCAAGTAGGACTAGCGGGAATCGATGAGCAGTTCTTC,CASSQVGLAGIDEQFF
TRBV30,TRBJ1-6,.,.,TGTGCCTGGAGTAGAGACCCCGGGGCTTCACCCCTCCACTTT,CAWSRDPGASPLHF
TRBV3-1,TRBJ1-1,.,.,TGTGCCAGCAGCCAAGGGGGGGACGACGCTGAAGCTTTCTTT,CASSQGGDDAEAFF
TRBV13,TRBJ2-5,.,.,TGTGCCAGCAGCTTAGCACAGCGACAAGAGACCCAGTACTTC,CASSLAQRQETQYF
TRBV20-1,TRBJ1-4,.,.,TGCAGTGCTAGGGATCCCGATAATGAAAAACTGTTTTTT,CSARDPDNEKLFF
TRBV30,TRBJ1-5,.,many,TGTGCCTGGTCAAGTCAGGGGCATCAGCCCCAGCATTTT,CAWSSQGHQPQHF
TRBV7-9,TRBJ2-5,TRBD2,.,TGTGCCAGCAGCTTAGCGCCGGGACTAGCGGGAGTAGAGACCCAGTACTTC,CASSLAPGLAGVETQYF
TRBV2,TRBJ1-1,.,many,TGTGCCAGCAGTAAGGGGGTCATGAACACTGAAGCTTTCTTT,CASSKGVMNTEAFF
TRBV6-1,TRBJ2-5,.,few,TGTGCCAGCAGACTTGACAGGAACAGAGAGACCCAGTACTTC,CASRLDRNRETQYF
TRBV20-1,TRBJ2-4,TRBD2,.,TGCAGTGCTCATCTTAATAGCGGGAGGGGGGTTCTGGCCAAAAACATTCAGTACTTC,CSAHLNSGRGVLAKNIQYF
TRBV12-3/TRBV12-4,TRBJ1-5,TRBD1,few,TGTGCCAGCAGCAGTCTGAGGGGCCGGGACAGTAATCATCAGCCCCAGCATTTT,CASSSLRGRDSNHQPQHF
TRBV2,TRBJ2-3,.,many,TGTGCCAGCAGGCTCGGGCTAGCGAGCACAGATACGCAGTATTTT,CASRLGLASTDTQYF
TRBV5-1,TRBJ2-7,TRBD1,.,TGCGCCAGCAGCTTTAATGCACAGGGGATCAATGAAGAGCAGTACTTC,CASSFNAQGINEEQYF
TRBV7-3,TRBJ2-5,.,many,TGTGCCAGCAGCTTATTTTCCTGGGAGACCCAGTACTTC,CASSLFSWETQYF
TRBV20-1,TRBJ2-7,TRBD2,.,TGCAGTGCTAGAGTGGAGGCGGGAGCTGGCGAGCAGTACTTC,CSARVEAGAGEQYF
TRBV2,TRBJ1-3,TRBD1,many,TGTGCCGGGCGACAGGGAACCTCTGGAAACACCATATATTTT,CAGRQGTSGNTIYF
TRBV18,TRBJ1-6,TRBD1,few,TGTGCCAGCTCCGTGGGACAGGGTAGGACACCCCTCCACTTT,CASSVGQGRTPLHF
TRBV19,TRBJ1-2,TRBD1,few,TGTGCCAGTAGTACGGGACAGGAATCGTATGGCTACACCTTC,CASSTGQESYGYTF
TRBV18,TRBJ2-7,TRBD1,few,TGTGCCAGCTCACCGGGGACAGGGTGGGGCGAGCAGTACTTC,CASSPGTGWGEQYF
TRBV3-1,TRBJ2-1,TRBD1,.,TGTGCCAGCAGCCCCCCACCAACAGGGGGCCCCTACAATGAGCAGTTCTTC,CASSPPPTGGPYNEQFF
TRBV7-9,TRBJ2-2,.,.,TGTGCCAGCAGCTCACCCCTACAGGGAGGGACCGGGGAGCTGTTTTTT,CASSSPLQGGTGELFF
TRBV18,TRBJ2-1,.,many,TGTGCCAGCTCACCATCCCCAGCGGCAGTTGAGCAGTTCTTC,CASSPSPAAVEQFF
TRBV4-1,TRBJ2-7,.,many,TGCGCCAGCAGCCAAGACCGGGTGGGGCTCTACGAGCAGTACTTC,CASSQDRVGLYEQYF
TRBV7-8,TRBJ1-5,.,.,TGTGCCAGCAGCCTGCAACAGGGAAATCAGCCCCAGCATTTT,CASSLQQGNQPQHF
TRBV19,TRBJ2-1,.,.,TGTGCCAGTAGTATAGTAAGGGGAAGAGAGCAGTTCTTC,CASSIVRGREQFF
TRBV25-1,TRBJ2-2,.,.,TGTGCCAGCATGTCTGCCGGGAAAACCGGGGAGCTGTTTTTT,CASMSAGKTGELFF
TRBV5-5,TRBJ1-1,.,many,TGTGCCAGCAGCTTGAGGTGGACTGAAGCTTTCTTT,CASSLRWTEAFF
TRBV5-1,TRBJ1-5,.,.,TGCGCCAGCGTCACGGAGGTGTCCGGGGACAATCAGCCCCAGCATTTT,CASVTEVSGDNQPQHF
TRBV20-1,TRBJ1-1,.,many,TGCAGTGCTAAAGGGGGTCCCCACGAAGCTTTCTTT,CSAKGGPHEAFF
TRBV3-1,TRBJ1-1,.,many,TGTGCCAGCACCCCGTCGGGCACTGAAGCTTTCTTT,CASTPSGTEAFF
TRBV10-3,TRBJ1-2,.,.,TGTGCCATCAGCAACCCTGATTTGGACTATGGCTACACCTTC,CAISNPDLDYGYTF
TRBV6-1,TRBJ2-2,TRBD2,few,TGTGCCAGCAGCCTCACTAGCGGGAGTTCAAACGGGGAGCTGTTTTTT,CASSLTSGSSNGELFF
TRBV20-1,TRBJ1-5,TRBD1,.,TGCAGTGCTAGCCCCCCAACAGGGGTGGCGGGCAATCAGCCCCAGCATTTT,CSASPPTGVAGNQPQHF
TRBV18,TRBJ2-7,.,.,TGTGCCAGCTCACCAGGCGGGCCCGCGTACGAGCAGTACTTC,CASSPGGPAYEQYF
TRBV20-1,TRBJ1-5,.,.,TGCAGTGCTAGAGTACGTAGTAGGGGACATCGGTTTGTGGGGCCCCAGCATTTT,CSARVRSRGHRFVGPQHF
TRBV28,TRBJ2-5,.,many,TGTGCCAGCAGCGACCCACGAGAGACCCAGTACTTC,CASSDPRETQYF
TRBV20-1,TRBJ2-5,TRBD1,.,TGCAGTGCTAGAGATGGGACAGCCAAAGAGACCCAGTACTTC,CSARDGTAKETQYF
TRBV20-1,TRBJ1-2,.,many,TGCAGTGCGAGAGGAGGCGGGGTATATGGCTACACCTTC,CSARGGGVYGYTF
TRBV5-1,TRBJ2-1,TRBD2,.,TGCGCCAGCAGCTTGGATAGCGGGAGTTCGTCCTACAATGAGCAGTTCTTC,CASSLDSGSSSYNEQFF
TRBV20-1,TRBJ1-2,TRBD1,.,TGCAGTGCTCCGGCCCGGGACAGAGCTAACTATGGCTACACCTTC,CSAPARDRANYGYTF
TRBV2,TRBJ2-1,TRBD2,.,TGTGCCAGCAGAGAAAGCGGGAGAGGTATGCATGGGCAGTTCTTC,CASRESGRGMHGQFF
TRBV20-1,TRBJ1-3,TRBD1,few,TGCAGTGCTCGACCGGGACAGGGGCTCTCAGACTCTGGAAACACCATATATTTT,CSARPGQGLSDSGNTIYF
TRBV2,TRBJ2-1,TRBD2,.,TGTGCCAGCAGGAGCCGGGTGGGGGAGGGATTGTCCTACAATGAGCAGTTCTTC,CASRSRVGEGLSYNEQFF